Sequencing of this T cell receptor beta chain was carried out in a study of T cell responses to AZD1222 COVID-19 vaccine. Whole-study findings and limits: Possibly, clonal diversity was underestimated; donors were largely white British and included more females. Spike-specific TCR breadth and depth went up after people got two AZD1222 doses. Seropositive AZD1222 recipients at baseline numbered only five or six. Dominant at 160-218 and 743-854, vaccine-associated CD4 TCRs also spanned spike.

Sequencing used immunoSEQ multiplex PCR; TCRdb keeps in-frame clones, though not all of them. Of some 160,000 clones in the sample, roughly 92% were seen once. For this clone: The antigen remains undetermined.

The origin of this receptor is an adult in good health. The starting material was peripheral blood, obtained on day 0 of AZD1222 vaccination.

The CDR3 DNA sequence: TGTGCCAGCAGCCCTAGTGCTCCGAACACTGAAGCTTTCTTT. Amino acid sequence: CASSPSAPNTEAFF. This chain connects TRBV7-9 to TRBJ1-1, with D unresolved. Germline lookup yields CDR1 SEHNR and CDR2 FQNEAQ (reference sequence). This CDR3 has 14 residues. V lost 5 bases, J lost 1 base, and 11 bases lay in between.